There are a few counts of the clone carrying this T cell receptor (beta chain). The target antigen is unknown. Germline V gene sequence: CDR1 SGDLS, CDR2 YYNGEE. The CDR3 runs 14 residues. V gave up 4 bases and J gave up 4 bases, with 14 bases separating them. This entry belongs to a study of T-cell memory formation after mild COVID-19. Points from the study as a whole: The CD4+ clones that contracted clustered mainly within CM and EM, and the CD8+ clones concentrated in EMRA.

After 5'RACE with constant-segment primers, TCR alpha and TCR beta cDNA libraries carrying sample barcodes and UMIs were obtained. TCRdb re-called the 5' RACE reads through MiXCR, storing one row per CDR3 protein. Here the sample spans fewer than 550,000 distinct CDR3 sequences, over 15% being singletons. This chain connects TRBV9 to TRBJ1-1; D perhaps matches TRBD1 (5 bases). Sequenced material: PBMCs or a T cell subset sorted from them (not recorded which). The sequence was obtained from an adult woman who had mild COVID-19 (a few samples of this study predate the infection). Cell type and time point are not known. DNA of the CDR3: TGTGCCAGCAGCACCCAAGGGACGGGCACTGAAGCTTTCTTT. Its translation: CASSTQGTGTEAFF.